These 5 T cell receptor beta chains originate from one sample sequenced in a study of blood T cells in healthy people across ages. Sample-barcoded 5' priming and a J-beta primer mix drove a second PCR of roughly 7 to 11 cycles. TCRdb re-analysed the 5' RACE reads in MiXCR, keeping a single row per CDR3 protein. The profile covers roughly 700,000 distinct CDR3 sequences, with about half appearing a single time and about 32% taken by the ten largest. Sequenced input: blood. The source is a woman aged 60-75 years in good health.

The genes are TRBV20-1 and TRBJ2-3; D gene unclear. Looked up from germline, CDR1 is DFQATT and CDR2 is SNEGSKA (reference sequence). The CDR3 has 14 residues. The V end was cut by 0 bases, the J end by 6 bases, with 13 bases between. The chain's CDR3 is CSARDQRPGDTQYF. Here the CDR3 DNA reads TGCAGTGCTAGAGATCAAAGACCTGGGGATACGCAGTATTTT.

This clonotype has just a few counts. CDR3: CASRGGGGANVLTF. The CDR3 bases are TGTGCCAGTCGCGGGGGTGGTGGGGCCAACGTCCTGACTTTC. The rearrangement links TRBV6-1 to TRBJ2-6; 7 nucleotides line up with TRBD2. Trimming took 9 bases from V and 3 from J; bases not matched to a gene: 5. Per germline, CDR1 MNHNS and CDR2 SASEGT. CDR3 length equals 14 residues.

The chain is built from TRBV20-1 and TRBJ1-4; D unresolved. Trimming took off 1 base at V and 0 bases at J, with 9 bases between the two ends. From germline, CDR1 is DFQATT and CDR2 SNEGSKA (reference sequence). The CDR3 sequence is 15 residues long. The CDR3 nucleotides read TGCAGTGCTAGAGTTCAGTTAGCAACTAATGAAAAACTGTTTTTT. Translating it yields CSARVQLATNEKLFF.

This clonotype was observed a few times. The chain is built from TRBV20-1 and TRBJ1-2; perhaps TRBD1 as D (6 bases). This CDR3 contains 16 residues. The V end was cut by 0 bases, the J end by 1 base, with 15 bases between. Germline V CDR1 and CDR2: DFQATT, SNEGSKA (reference sequence). The CDR3 region has the DNA TGCAGTGCTAGAGATAGGTCGAAAGGGGGTAACTATGGCTACACCTTC. Its protein product is CSARDRSKGGNYGYTF.

In this sample, this clonotype turned up many times. Compared with germline, one end of the junction differs, possibly owing to a read error. V is TRBV7-2 and J is TRBJ2-1, with no clear D. The V gene's germline CDR1 is SGHTA and CDR2 FQGNSA. The CDR3 covers 13 residues. CDR3 in DNA: TGCGCCAGCAGCCCCAGCTCCTACAATGAGCAGTTCTTC. Encoded protein: CASSPSSYNEQFF.